Below are 14 T cell receptor beta chains sequenced from a single sample in a study of graft-versus-host responses after intestinal transplantation. Clones were sequenced by immunoSEQ multiplex PCR, and TCRdb holds only the in-frame ones, with some missing. The sample has roughly 92,000 clones, under 90% seen once. Their antigens are not known. This sample comprised unstimulated CD4+ T cells sorted from spleen or lymph node cells, obtained before intestinal transplant. These receptors originate from a human donor who received an intestinal transplant.

The CDR3 loop is CASSLRLLAGGRGEQFF. The DNA of the CDR3 is TGTGCCAGCAGCTTGCGTTTGTTAGCGGGGGGGCGGGGTGAGCAGTTCTTC. The chain combines TRBV5-4 with TRBJ2-1; 11 bases are a match to TRBD2. The germline CDR1 and CDR2 sequences are SGHNT and YYREEE (reference sequence). V shed 1 base, J shed 9 bases, and the junction held 12 bases outside the gene matches. The CDR3 has 17 amino acids.

The rearrangement uses TRBV20-1 and TRBJ2-3, with D possibly TRBD1 on 5 matching bases. Per the germline V gene, CDR1 is DFQATT and CDR2 is SNEGSKA (reference sequence). The CDR3 is 11 residues long. V lost 6 bases, J lost 6 bases, and 10 bases lay in between. The CDR3 reads CSARPGDTQYF. The CDR3 coding sequence is TGCAGTGCCCGCCCAGGGGATACGCAGTATTTT.

This sequence joins TRBV15 and TRBJ2-5; TRBD1 is a possible D gene (5 bases). CDR1 is LNHNV, CDR2 YYDKDF, per germline (reference sequence). The V and J ends lost 4 bases and 7 bases respectively, with 10 bases between them. The CDR3 length is 12 residues. DNA for the CDR3: TGTGCCACCAGCACGACAGTTGGGACCCAGTACTTC. This encodes CATSTTVGTQYF.

This clone was seen more than once but under ten times. The chain recombines TRBV6-6 with TRBJ2-1, with D possibly TRBD1 on 6 matching bases. CDR3 length equals 15 residues. CDR1 MNHNY and CDR2 SVGAGI come from the germline V gene (reference sequence). Trimming stripped 0 bases from V and 1 base from J, with 7 bases between. The CDR3 region is CASSYSTGSYNEQFF. The CDR3, as DNA: TGTGCCAGCAGTTACTCTACAGGGTCCTACAATGAGCAGTTCTTC.

The chain recombines TRBV5-1 with TRBJ2-7; a weak D match, TRBD1 (6 bases). V shed 6 bases and J shed 5 bases, with 18 bases lying between them. Germline CDR1 is SGHRS and CDR2 is YFSETQ. The CDR3 spans 14 residues. The DNA of the CDR3 is TGCGCCAGCAACACAGGGCTGTCGTTGAACGAGCAGTACTTC. It translates to CASNTGLSLNEQYF.

V usage is TRBV19 and J usage is TRBJ1-1; no definite D call. Germline V lookup: CDR1 LNHDA, CDR2 SQIVND (reference sequence). The CDR3 runs 14 residues. V lost 7 bases and J 3 bases, leaving 15 bases between the germline ends. This CDR3 is CASTYRPGDTEAFF. The CDR3 bases are TGTGCCAGTACCTACCGACCCGGGGACACTGAAGCTTTCTTT.

This clone appeared a few times. The chain is built from TRBV5-1 and TRBJ2-7, with D possibly being TRBD1 (6 bases). This CDR3 has 13 amino acids. Germline lookup yields CDR1 SGHRS and CDR2 YFSETQ. Trimming removed 4 bases from V and 5 bases from J, with 13 bases in between. DNA for the CDR3: TGCGCCAGCAGCCCGGGACAACTGGACGAGCAGTACTTC. Its translation is CASSPGQLDEQYF.

The chain is built from TRBV5-8 and TRBJ1-1, with D possibly being TRBD1 (6 bases). Germline values: CDR1 SGHTS, CDR2 YDEGEE. The CDR3 is 16 residues long. Trimming cost V 0 bases and J 1 base, with 13 bases left between them. Here the CDR3 DNA reads TGTGCCAGCAGCTTGGCCTACCAGGGGCCGAACACTGAAGCTTTCTTT. Its translation is CASSLAYQGPNTEAFF.

In nucleotides, the CDR3 is TGCAGCGTAGTCCAGATCGGGGAGACCCAGTACTTC. Translated, it gives CSVVQIGETQYF. The V call is TRBV29-1, the J call TRBJ2-5; unclear D gene. The V end was cut by 6 bases, the J end by 5 bases, with 13 bases between. This CDR3 has 12 amino acids. CDR1 and CDR2 (germline): SQVTM, ANQGSEA. The full variable domain, its missing parts supplied by reference TRBV29-1 and TRBJ2-5, is SAVISQKPSRDICQRGTSLTIQCQVDSQVTMMFWYRQQPGQSLTLIATANQGSEATYESGFVIDKFPISRPNLTFSTLTVSNMSPEDSSIYLCSVVQIGETQYFGPGTRLLVL.

This chain uses TRBV29-1 with TRBJ2-1; tentative D call: TRBD1 (6 bases). This CDR3 is 16 amino acids long. Germline V gene data show CDR1 as SQVTM and CDR2 as ANQGSEA. V was trimmed by 2 bases and J by 6 bases, leaving 20 bases between them. The CDR3 here is CSVEKRVWGQGNEQFF. CDR3 coding DNA: TGCAGCGTTGAAAAGAGGGTCTGGGGGCAAGGCAATGAGCAGTTCTTC.

The V and J genes are TRBV25-1 and TRBJ2-7, with D possibly being TRBD1 (6 bases). V lost 5 bases, J lost 0 bases, and 8 bases lay in between. Germline CDR1 and CDR2: MGHDK and SYGVNS. This CDR3 has 13 amino acids. The CDR3 loop is CASSKGGSYEQYF. The DNA for the CDR3 is TGTGCCAGCAGTAAAGGGGGCTCCTACGAGCAGTACTTC.

The chain has TRBV9 and TRBJ2-4; perhaps TRBD2 as D (6 bases). From germline, CDR1 is SGDLS and CDR2 YYNGEE. CDR3 size: 14 residues. The V gene lost 3 bases and the J gene lost 8 bases, with 15 bases spanning the gap. CDR3 loop: CASSAAGLADIQYF. The CDR3 DNA reads TGTGCCAGCAGCGCGGCGGGGCTGGCGGACATTCAGTACTTC.

The chain is built from TRBV2 and TRBJ1-5, with TRBD1 matching over 7 bases. The CDR3 extends over 13 amino acids. With 7 bases clipped from V and 6 bases from J, the junction kept 6 bases outside the gene matches. The germline V gene encodes CDR1 SNHLY and CDR2 FYNNEI. The CDR3 protein is CASNRQGGQPQHF. CDR3 DNA: TGTGCCAGCAACCGACAGGGCGGTCAGCCCCAGCATTTT.

This chain joins TRBV19 and TRBJ1-5; tentative D call: TRBD1 (5 bases). The germline gives CDR1 LNHDA, CDR2 SQIVND (reference sequence). The CDR3 has 16 residues. The ends were cut back, 3 bases at V and 4 bases at J, with 16 bases in the middle. For the CDR3, the DNA is TGTGCCAGTAGTATTTGGGGCCAGGGCTTTAATCAGCCCCAGCATTTT. Protein: CASSIWGQGFNQPQHF. Full variable domain (outside the CDR3, taken from reference TRBV19 and TRBJ1-5): DGGITQSPKYLFRKEGQNVTLSCEQNLNHDAMYWYRQDPGQGLRLIYYSQIVNDFQKGDIAEGYSVSREKKESFPLTVTSAQKNPTAFYLCASSIWGQGFNQPQHFGDGTRLSIL.